This T cell receptor (beta chain) was sequenced for a study of regulatory T cells in long-lasting Graves disease. V dropped 3 bases and J dropped 0; count of bases not matched to a gene: 8. Germline lookup yields CDR1 LGHNA and CDR2 YSLEER. This CDR3 comprises 17 residues. Arm-PCR with iRepertoire HTBI primers amplified the CDR3 regions for these TCR beta libraries. Each CDR3 protein is one row after TCRdb ran MiXCR on the multiplex PCR reads. The table shows a few hundred thousand distinct CDR3 sequences, with roughly a sixth occurring only once. Time point noted: newly diagnosed GD, antithyroid drugs for less than 3 months. There was RNA extracted from PBMCs, and the TCR library was made from it. The authors drew patients from an endocrinology department in Xi'an, China. These same records also appear under a second study, on T cells in Graves' hyperthyroidism and ophthalmopathy. That source adds: When the TCR CDR3 underwent first-round RT-PCR, the HTBI primer set was used.

The source is a man aged 40-49 years with Graves disease. This rearrangement joins TRBV4-3 to TRBJ1-5; TRBD1 matches 7 bases. The sample consisted of peripheral blood mononuclear cells (PBMCs), taken at new diagnosis, from a patient treated with antithyroid drugs. The CDR3 sequence is CASSQSGTADSNQPQHF. The CDR3 nucleotides are TGCGCCAGCAGCCAGTCCGGGACAGCCGATAGCAATCAGCCCCAGCATTTT.